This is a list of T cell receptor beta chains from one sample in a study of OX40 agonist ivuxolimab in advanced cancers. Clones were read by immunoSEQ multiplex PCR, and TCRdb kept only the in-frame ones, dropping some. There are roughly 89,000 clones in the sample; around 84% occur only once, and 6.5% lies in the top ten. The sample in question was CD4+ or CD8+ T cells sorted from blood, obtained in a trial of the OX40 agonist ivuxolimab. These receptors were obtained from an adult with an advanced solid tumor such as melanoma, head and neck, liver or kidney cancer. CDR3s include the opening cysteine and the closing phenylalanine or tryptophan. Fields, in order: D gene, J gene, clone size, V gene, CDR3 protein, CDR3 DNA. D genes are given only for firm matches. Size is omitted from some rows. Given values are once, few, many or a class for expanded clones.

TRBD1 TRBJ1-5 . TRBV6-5 CASRTTGGNQPQHF TGTGCCAGCAGGACGACAGGGGGCAATCAGCCCCAGCATTTT
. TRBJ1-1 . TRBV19 CASSISRETEAFF TGTGCCAGTAGTATAAGCAGGGAGACTGAAGCTTTCTTT
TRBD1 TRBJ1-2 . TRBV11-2 CASSPPTGEDGYTF TGTGCCAGCAGCCCACCGACAGGGGAAGATGGCTACACCTTC
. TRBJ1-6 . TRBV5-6 CASSLDGVIGSPLHF TGTGCCAGCAGCTTGGATGGTGTAATTGGTTCACCCCTCCACTTT
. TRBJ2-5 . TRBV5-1 CASSLGGIRQETQYF TGCGCCAGCAGCTTGGGAGGGATTAGACAAGAGACCCAGTACTTC
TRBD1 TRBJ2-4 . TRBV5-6 CASSYTGAGNIQYF TGTGCCAGCAGCTACACAGGGGCAGGAAACATTCAGTACTTC
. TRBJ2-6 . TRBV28 CASYRGGSGANVLTF TGTGCCAGCTATAGAGGGGGGTCTGGGGCCAACGTCCTGACTTTC
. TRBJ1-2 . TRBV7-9 CASSSSQGFRYGYTF TGTGCCAGCAGCTCATCACAGGGTTTTCGTTATGGCTACACCTTC
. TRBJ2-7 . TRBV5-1 CASSLGPGASSYEQYF TGCGCCAGCAGCTTGGGTCCGGGGGCGAGCTCCTACGAGCAGTACTTC
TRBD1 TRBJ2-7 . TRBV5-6 CASSLDREAFSYEQYF TGTGCCAGCAGCCTGGACAGGGAAGCCTTTTCCTACGAGCAGTACTTC
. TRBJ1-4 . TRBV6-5 CASSLGGGGREKLFF TGTGCCAGCAGTCTCGGAGGAGGGGGGAGGGAAAAACTGTTTTTT
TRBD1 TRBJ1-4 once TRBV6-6 CASSYGTGPTNEKLFF TGTGCCAGCAGTTACGGGACAGGGCCAACTAATGAAAAACTGTTTTTT
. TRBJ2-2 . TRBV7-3 CASSLRGGLVTPGELFF TGTGCCAGCAGTCTAAGAGGGGGTCTAGTCACTCCCGGGGAGCTGTTTTTT